The entry below gives a single TCR beta chain sequence along with its context. The CDR3 extends over 15 amino acids. These data belong to a study of shared clonotypes between healthy human individuals. Profiled with immunoSEQ multiplex PCR; TCRdb holds only in-frame clones, not every one. The sample has more than 450,000 clones, more than 65% seen once. The chain is built from TRBV21-1 and TRBJ2-1. TRBV21-1 is a pseudogene segment. The sample taken for sequencing was PBMCs. The receptor was derived from a woman aged 40 to 50 in good health. Some clones in this sample may be carry-over from other donors' samples. DNA of the CDR3: TGTGCCAGCAGCCAGGGCGGGACAAACCAGAATGAGCAGTTCTTC. Protein product: CASSQGGTNQNEQFF.